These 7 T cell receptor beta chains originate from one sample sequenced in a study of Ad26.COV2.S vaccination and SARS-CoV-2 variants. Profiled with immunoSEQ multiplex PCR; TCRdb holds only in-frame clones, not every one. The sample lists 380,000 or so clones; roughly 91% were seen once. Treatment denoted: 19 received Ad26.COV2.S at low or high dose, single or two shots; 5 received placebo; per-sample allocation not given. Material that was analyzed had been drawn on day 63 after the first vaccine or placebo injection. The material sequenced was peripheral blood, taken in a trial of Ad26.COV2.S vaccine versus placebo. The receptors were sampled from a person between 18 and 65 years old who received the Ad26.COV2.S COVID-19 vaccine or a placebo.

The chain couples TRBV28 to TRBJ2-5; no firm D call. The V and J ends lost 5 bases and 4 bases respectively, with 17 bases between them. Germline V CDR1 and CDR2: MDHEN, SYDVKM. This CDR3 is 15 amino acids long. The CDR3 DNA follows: TGTGCCAGCAGTCTCCCGGTAGACTTCGGAGAGACCCAGTACTTC. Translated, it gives CASSLPVDFGETQYF.

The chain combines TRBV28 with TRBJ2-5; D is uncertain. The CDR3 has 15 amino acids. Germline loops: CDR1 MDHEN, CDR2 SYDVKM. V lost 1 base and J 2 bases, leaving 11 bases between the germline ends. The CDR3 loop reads CASSLYQRGQETQYF. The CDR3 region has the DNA TGTGCCAGCAGTTTATACCAAAGAGGTCAAGAGACCCAGTACTTC.

CDR3: CASSFSAGGSYEQYF. CDR3 sequence (DNA): TGTGCCAGCAGTTTCTCGGCAGGGGGCTCCTACGAGCAGTACTTC. This chain links TRBV27 with TRBJ2-7; 7 bases align to TRBD1. This CDR3 region has 15 residues. Germline V gene lookup returns CDR1 MNHEY and CDR2 SMNVEV (reference sequence). V dropped 3 bases and J dropped 0; count of bases not matched to a gene: 5.

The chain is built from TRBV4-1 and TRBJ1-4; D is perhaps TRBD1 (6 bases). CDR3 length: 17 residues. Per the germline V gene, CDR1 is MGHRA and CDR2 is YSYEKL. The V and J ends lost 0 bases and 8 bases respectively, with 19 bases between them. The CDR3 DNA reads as TGCGCCAGCAGCCAAGATGTGAATCGGGGGCAGGGAGAAAAACTGTTTTTT. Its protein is CASSQDVNRGQGEKLFF.

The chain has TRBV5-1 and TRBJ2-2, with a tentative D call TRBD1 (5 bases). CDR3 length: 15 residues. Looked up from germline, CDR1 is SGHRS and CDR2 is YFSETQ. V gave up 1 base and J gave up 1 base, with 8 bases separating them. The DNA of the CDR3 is TGCGCCAGCAGCTTGCAAGGACAGAACACCGGGGAGCTGTTTTTT. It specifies CASSLQGQNTGELFF.

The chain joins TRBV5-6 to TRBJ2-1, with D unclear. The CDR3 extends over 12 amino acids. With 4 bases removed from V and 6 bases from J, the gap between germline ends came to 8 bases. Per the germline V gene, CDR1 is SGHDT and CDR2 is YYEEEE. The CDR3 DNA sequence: TGTGCCAGCAGCCAAGTTCGCAATGAGCAGTTCTTC. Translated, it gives CASSQVRNEQFF.

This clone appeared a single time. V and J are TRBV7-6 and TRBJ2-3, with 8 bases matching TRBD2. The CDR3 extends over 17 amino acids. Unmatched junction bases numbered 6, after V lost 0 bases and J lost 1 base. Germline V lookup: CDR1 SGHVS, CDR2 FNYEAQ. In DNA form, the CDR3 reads TGTGCCAGCAGCTTAGCAATTTCGCGGGGGGGCACAGATACGCAGTATTTT. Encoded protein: CASSLAISRGGTDTQYF.